The source of this TCR beta chain is a study of regulatory T cells in long-lasting Graves disease. Study-wide points: TRBV28, TRBJ1-2 and TRBJ2-5 emerged as the favored segments in persistent disease. Public clonotype sharing was higher in persistent than newly diagnosed patients.

The CDR3 covers 17 residues. Germline V lookup: CDR1 MNHEY, CDR2 SVGAGI. In building TCR beta libraries, iRepertoire HTBI primers were used together with Arm-PCR of CDR3 regions. TCRdb recomputed calls from the multiplex PCR reads with MiXCR, one row per CDR3 protein. The sample records approximately 470,000 distinct CDR3 sequences, 16% being singletons. Sample time point: newly diagnosed GD, antithyroid drugs for less than 3 months. PBMC-derived RNA was used for the TCR library. About this clonotype itself: Its antigen is still unknown. A much larger clone lies a single base off, so this may be a read error.

The same data also went into a second study, on T cells in Graves' hyperthyroidism and ophthalmopathy. From that report: Blood also showed most of the thyroid clonotypes that were expanded above 0.001.

The chain combines TRBV6-5 with TRBJ2-3, with 9 bases lining up with TRBD1. The receptor was derived from a man aged 35 to 55 with Graves disease. Material: peripheral blood mononuclear cells (PBMCs), obtained at new diagnosis, from a patient treated with antithyroid drugs. This CDR3 is CASGYETGGGRTDTQYF. For the CDR3, the DNA is TGTGCCAGCGGTTACGAAACAGGGGGCGGACGCACAGATACGCAGTATTTT.